This entry lists 30 T cell receptor beta chains sequenced from one sample in a study of beta chain features in type 1 diabetes. The study reverse transcribed the entire isolated RNA, so it sequenced expressed TCRB transcripts. Assay: immunoSEQ multiplex PCR; the TCRdb copy retains only in-frame clones and omits some. This repertoire shows 900,000 or so clones, roughly 16% found once; its top ten account for about 0.02%. The specimen sequenced was naive CD4+ T cells from blood. The receptor set was obtained from a woman aged 18-29 years in good health.

This chain joins TRBV7-8 and TRBJ2-3, with 8 bases matching TRBD1. The CDR3 runs 14 residues. The germline V gene has CDR1 SGHVS and CDR2 FQNEAQ. V shed 2 bases, J shed 5 bases, and the junction held 3 bases outside the gene matches. The CDR3 nucleotides read TGTGCCAGCAGCTTAACGACAGGGGTAGATACGCAGTATTTT. Protein sequence: CASSLTTGVDTQYF. Looking up the rest from reference TRBV7-8 and TRBJ2-3 gives the full variable domain: GAGVSQSPRYKVAKRGQDVALRCDPISGHVSLFWYQQALGQGPEFLTYFQNEAQLDKSGLPSDRFFAERPEGSVSTLKIQRTQQEDSAVYLCASSLTTGVDTQYFGPGTRLTVL.

This clone was seen only a few times. The V and J genes are TRBV23-1 and TRBJ2-7, with 10 bases aligning to TRBD1. TRBV23-1 is filed as an ORF, its function uncertain. After removal of 2 bases from V and 5 bases from J, the junction contained 9 bases not matched to a gene. The CDR3 loop spans 16 amino acids. CDR3: CASSQIADRGRNEQYF. Written as DNA, the CDR3 is TGCGCCAGCAGTCAAATCGCCGACAGGGGGCGCAACGAGCAGTACTTC.

In the case of this clone: Other DNA variants within this sample encode the same CDR3. J is TRBJ2-3 and V is TRBV7-2; D gene unclear. The length of the CDR3 is 13 residues. Trimming left V 2 bases short and J 3 bases short, with 6 bases between. In germline, CDR1 is SGHTA, CDR2 FQGNSA. The CDR3 DNA reads TGTGCCAGCAGCTTATTCGGAACAGATACGCAGTATTTT. Translation gives CASSLFGTDTQYF.

The rearrangement links TRBV7-2 to TRBJ2-7, with D tentatively TRBD2 (6 bases). The CDR3 consists of 16 residues. With 1 base removed from V and 4 bases from J, the gap between germline ends came to 17 bases. Germline CDR1 is SGHTA and CDR2 is FQGNSA. The CDR3 bases are TGTGCCAGCAGCTTAGTAGGAGCGGGTGGTTTTTACGAGCAGTACTTC. Amino acids: CASSLVGAGGFYEQYF. The variable domain in full, completed from reference TRBV7-2 and TRBJ2-7, reads GAGVSQSPSNKVTEKGKDVELRCDPISGHTALYWYRQSLGQGLEFLIYFQGNSAPDKSGLPSDRFSAERTGGSVSTLTIQRTQQEDSAVYLCASSLVGAGGFYEQYFGPGTRLTVT.

This clone has just a few counts. The chain combines TRBV6-5 with TRBJ2-3; D is unresolved. V was pared by 2 bases and J by 2 bases, with 11 bases between. The CDR3 extends over 15 amino acids. Germline V lookup: CDR1 MNHEY, CDR2 SVGAGI. The CDR3 sequence is CASSYALTHTDTQYF. Here the CDR3 DNA reads TGTGCCAGCAGTTACGCCCTAACACACACAGATACGCAGTATTTT.

The genes are TRBV11-3 and TRBJ2-3; no clear D gene. CDR3 length: 13 residues. CDR1 and CDR2 (germline): SGHNT, YENEEA. V was trimmed by 1 base and J by 5 bases, leaving 7 bases between them. CDR3 coding DNA: TGTGCCAGCAGCTTAGCCCCTAGAGATACGCAGTATTTT. Translation: CASSLAPRDTQYF.

This clone appeared a few times. This sequence joins TRBV21-1 and TRBJ2-4; the tabulated D call, TRBD1, remains unverified against the DNA. TRBV21-1 is a known pseudogene. The CDR3 totals 17 residues. DNA of the CDR3: TGTGCCAGCAGCAAAGCATCTGGACAGGGAGCCAAAAACATTCAGTACTTC. It translates to CASSKASGQGAKNIQYF.

The chain employs TRBV10-3 and TRBJ2-3, with TRBD2 identical over 11 bases. The junction had 11 bases not matched to a gene; V was cut back by 7 bases and J by 5 bases. The CDR3 has 16 residues. CDR1 and CDR2 from the germline V gene are ENHRY and SYGVKD. The CDR3 spells CAIKSSGLAGVDTQYF. The CDR3, as DNA: TGTGCCATCAAATCGAGCGGACTAGCGGGCGTAGATACGCAGTATTTT.

This clone was seen just once. This chain links TRBV6-6 with TRBJ2-3, with 9 bases fitting TRBD1. This CDR3 spans 13 amino acids. Germline V gene data show CDR1 as MNHNY and CDR2 as SVGAGI (reference sequence). Trimming removed 6 bases from V and 3 bases from J; junction bases left unmatched: 1. CDR3 sequence: CASRDRGTDTQYF. CDR3 nucleotides: TGTGCCAGCAGGGACAGGGGAACAGATACGCAGTATTTT.

This clone was picked up a small number of times. The chain links TRBV28 to TRBJ2-2; maybe TRBD2 (5 bases). This CDR3 region has 15 residues. Trimming removed 0 bases from V and 4 bases from J, with 9 bases in between. The germline CDR1 and CDR2 sequences are MDHEN and SYDVKM. The CDR3 coding sequence is TGTGCCAGCAGTTTATGGGTCGCGGGCACCGGGGAGCTGTTTTTT. Amino acids: CASSLWVAGTGELFF.

The chain couples TRBV15 to TRBJ2-2; 9 bases map to TRBD1. The ends lost 10 bases at V and 7 bases at J; junction bases unmatched: 10. The CDR3 consists of 14 residues. Germline CDR1 reads LNHNV; CDR2 reads YYDKDF (reference sequence). The CDR3 loop reads CAIKDRGGGGELFF. Here the CDR3 DNA reads TGTGCCATAAAGGACAGGGGCGGTGGCGGGGAGCTGTTTTTT.

Of note for this clone: The sample has other DNA sequences that encode this CDR3 too. The chain links TRBV7-9 to TRBJ2-2; weak D call: TRBD1 (6 bases). V lost 4 bases and J 2 bases, leaving 8 bases between the germline ends. This CDR3 region has 14 residues. Germline CDR1 is SEHNR and CDR2 is FQNEAQ (reference sequence). CDR3 nucleotide sequence: TGTGCCAGCAGCTCGGACAGAAACACCGGGGAGCTGTTTTTT. Translating it yields CASSSDRNTGELFF.

This clone has just a few counts. The genes are TRBV5-4 and TRBJ2-6; D is perhaps TRBD1 or TRBD2 (5 bases each). Germline CDR1 and CDR2: SGHNT and YYREEE (reference sequence). V was trimmed by 4 bases and J by 3 bases, leaving 23 bases between them. This CDR3 has 19 amino acids. CDR3 bases: TGTGCCAGCAGCCCGGTCGGGGCCAGCGATCAAGATGGGGCCAACGTCCTGACTTTC. Amino acid sequence: CASSPVGASDQDGANVLTF. Complete variable domain (other parts from reference TRBV5-4 and TRBJ2-6): ETGVTQSPTHLIKTRGQQVTLRCSSQSGHNTVSWYQQALGQGPQFIFQYYREEENGRGNFPPRFSGLQFPNYSSELNVNALELDDSALYLCASSPVGASDQDGANVLTFGAGSRLTVL.

A few counts support this clone. This chain links TRBV14 with TRBJ2-7, with 9 bases that match TRBD1. V dropped 5 bases and J dropped 0; count of bases not matched to a gene: 8. This CDR3 comprises 16 residues. Germline-derived CDR1 and CDR2 are SGHDN and FVKESK. The CDR3 reads CASSITGQGSSYEQYF. The CDR3, as DNA: TGTGCCAGCAGCATTACCGGACAGGGGTCCTCCTACGAGCAGTACTTC.

The rearrangement joins TRBV7-8 to TRBJ2-2; maybe TRBD1 (7 bases). The CDR3 sequence is 15 residues long. The germline V and J ends were trimmed by 3 bases and 3 bases, with 11 bases remaining between them. Germline V gene sequence: CDR1 SGHVS, CDR2 FQNEAQ. This CDR3 is CASSLSRGDTGELFF. CDR3 DNA sequence: TGTGCCAGCAGCTTGAGCAGGGGGGACACCGGGGAGCTGTTTTTT.

J is TRBJ2-1 and V is TRBV18; TRBD2 matches at 10 bases. The V segment lost 5 bases and the J segment 6 bases; nucleotides outside the gene matches: 7. The germline V gene encodes CDR1 KGHSH and CDR2 LQKENI. This CDR3 region has 15 residues. The CDR3 nucleotides read TGTGCCAGCTCAGCCCCGGGACTAGCGCCCAATGAGCAGTTCTTC. It specifies CASSAPGLAPNEQFF.

The V and J genes are TRBV6-5 and TRBJ1-3; D remains ambiguous. The V and J ends lost 1 base and 4 bases respectively, with 8 bases between them. Germline loops: CDR1 MNHEY, CDR2 SVGAGI. The CDR3 consists of 14 residues. CDR3 loop: CASSYYGSGNTIYF. DNA of the CDR3: TGTGCCAGCAGTTACTACGGATCCGGAAACACCATATATTTT.

V usage is TRBV10-3 and J usage is TRBJ2-1, with 8 bases matching TRBD2. The CDR3 sequence is 23 residues long. V was clipped by 0 bases and J by 1 base; unmatched bases: 23. In germline, CDR1 is ENHRY, CDR2 SYGVKD. This chain's CDR3 is CAISESMLPQLSGSPRSYNEQFF. CDR3 coding DNA: TGTGCCATCAGTGAGTCGATGCTCCCGCAACTAAGCGGGAGCCCGCGGTCCTACAATGAGCAGTTCTTC.

This chain uses TRBV15 with TRBJ1-4; the match to TRBD1 covers 11 bases. CDR1 and CDR2 (germline): LNHNV, YYDKDF (reference sequence). V was clipped by 5 bases and J by 8 bases; unmatched bases: 10. The CDR3 is made up of 16 amino acids. The DNA of the CDR3 is TGTGCCACCAGCCCCATTATGGACAGGGGGCAGGAAAAACTGTTTTTT. Translating gives CATSPIMDRGQEKLFF.

The chain recombines TRBV20-1 with TRBJ2-3; D is undetermined. The CDR3 sequence is 11 residues long. Trimming removed 6 bases at V and 2 bases at J, with 6 bases between. The germline gives CDR1 DFQATT, CDR2 SNEGSKA (reference sequence). The CDR3 nucleotides read TGCAGTGCAGTTCACACAGATACGCAGTATTTT. This gives the protein CSAVHTDTQYF.

The CDR3 is CASSPVLAGRNEQFF. CDR3 DNA sequence: TGTGCCAGCTCTCCGGTACTAGCGGGACGGAATGAGCAGTTCTTC. The chain carries TRBV18 and TRBJ2-1; 10 positions match TRBD2. CDR1 and CDR2 from the germline V gene are KGHSH and LQKENI. The V segment lost 6 bases and the J segment 7 bases; nucleotides outside the gene matches: 9. CDR3 size: 15 residues.

This clone was counted only a few times. The chain is built from TRBV7-3 and TRBJ2-3; perhaps TRBD2 as D (7 bases). Deletions cut 4 bases from V and 5 bases from J, with 16 bases between. The CDR3 is made up of 15 amino acids. Germline V CDR1 and CDR2: SGHTA, FQGTGA. In DNA form, the CDR3 reads TGTGCCAGCAGCTCCGTAGTGGGAGGGGGAGATACGCAGTATTTT. It encodes CASSSVVGGGDTQYF.

The J gene is TRBJ2-3, the V gene TRBV7-9, with TRBD2 identical over 14 bases. V lost 3 bases, J lost 2 bases, and 10 bases stayed unmatched. This CDR3 has 19 amino acids. Germline V gene lookup returns CDR1 SEHNR and CDR2 FQNEAQ (reference sequence). The CDR3 here is CASSFFRGLAGGDTDTQYF. For the CDR3, the DNA is TGTGCCAGCAGCTTCTTTCGAGGACTAGCGGGAGGCGACACAGATACGCAGTATTTT.

This clone was seen only a few times. V gene TRBV6-6 combines with J gene TRBJ2-1; the D is unclear. With 8 bases removed from V and 0 bases from J, the gap between germline ends came to 5 bases. Germline CDR1 is MNHNY and CDR2 is SVGAGI (reference sequence). CDR3 length: 12 amino acids. The CDR3 protein is CASWSSYNEQFF. In DNA, the CDR3 is TGTGCCAGCTGGAGCTCCTACAATGAGCAGTTCTTC.

V is TRBV5-1 and J is TRBJ2-5; no reliable D call. Germline V lookup: CDR1 SGHRS, CDR2 YFSETQ. V lost 7 bases, J lost 3 bases, and 10 bases lay in between. The CDR3 is 12 residues long. This chain's CDR3 is CASGPSKETQYF. The DNA for the CDR3 is TGCGCCAGCGGCCCATCAAAAGAGACCCAGTACTTC.

J is TRBJ2-7 and V is TRBV6-6; D gene ambiguous. Per germline, CDR1 MNHNY and CDR2 SVGAGI (reference sequence). The CDR3 sequence is 14 residues long. V was trimmed by 2 bases and J by 2 bases, leaving 10 bases between them. CDR3 sequence (DNA): TGTGCCAGCAGTTACCGTGGCTTTACCTACGAGCAGTACTTC. It encodes CASSYRGFTYEQYF.

This clone was seen a few times. V usage is TRBV7-2 and J usage is TRBJ2-5; weak D call: TRBD1 (6 bases). V was pared by 3 bases and J by 4 bases, with 18 bases between. CDR3 length equals 16 residues. Germline V CDR1 and CDR2: SGHTA, FQGNSA. The CDR3 sequence: CASSLGAGTLRETQYF. The CDR3 DNA sequence: TGTGCCAGCAGCTTGGGGGCCGGGACCTTAAGAGAGACCCAGTACTTC.

The chain employs TRBV19 and TRBJ2-3; TRBD1 matches 8 bases. Germline V gene lookup returns CDR1 LNHDA and CDR2 SQIVND (reference sequence). The V and J ends lost 7 bases and 2 bases, in that order; junction bases with no gene match: 5. The CDR3 is 14 amino acids. CDR3 amino acids: CASTTGADTDTQYF. In DNA form, the CDR3 reads TGTGCCAGTACGACAGGGGCGGACACAGATACGCAGTATTTT.

Concerning this clone itself: A much larger clonotype is one base distant, so this may be a read error. V and J are TRBV2 and TRBJ1-2; TRBD1 is a possible D gene (6 bases). Trimming removed 6 bases at V and 3 bases at J, with 11 bases between. The CDR3 spans 13 residues. Germline CDR1 and CDR2: SNHLY and FYNNEI. CDR3 sequence reads: CASSPDRYYGYTF. For the CDR3, the DNA is TGTGCCAGCAGCCCGGACAGATACTATGGCTACACCTTC.

This clone has a handful of counts. CDR3 in DNA: TGTGCCAGCAAGTCCCTGATGGTTCGAAAAGAGACCCAGTACTTC. Encoded protein: CASKSLMVRKETQYF. The V call is TRBV6-5, the J call TRBJ2-5; no clear D. The germline V gene has CDR1 MNHEY and CDR2 SVGAGI. V was clipped by 7 bases and J by 3 bases, with 18 bases between them. The CDR3 sequence is 15 residues long.